The next 26 T cell receptor beta chains were all read from a single sample in a study of blood T cell repertoires in COVID-19. TCRdb keeps only in-frame clones here, not all; method: immunoSEQ multiplex PCR. The profile covers around 180,000 clones, with roughly 79% appearing a single time and less than 15% taken by the ten largest. The sequencing input was peripheral blood. The receptors derive from an elderly woman with COVID-19, enrolled during active disease.

The J gene is TRBJ2-1, the V gene TRBV16; TRBD2 might be the D (6 bases). CDR3 length equals 13 residues. The germline gives CDR1 KGHSY, CDR2 FQNENV. With 1 base removed from V and 9 bases from J, the gap between germline ends came to 10 bases. This chain's CDR3 is CASSQFTGAEQFF. The CDR3 nucleotides are TGTGCCAGCAGCCAATTTACGGGAGCTGAGCAGTTCTTC.

Written as DNA, the CDR3 is TGTGCCATCAGTGAGGAGTGGTTCCACGAGCAGTACTTC. Its translation is CAISEEWFHEQYF. The chain uses TRBV10-3 and TRBJ2-7; D uncertain. The V and J ends lost 2 bases and 5 bases respectively, with 10 bases between them. CDR3 length: 13 residues. Per the germline V gene, CDR1 is ENHRY and CDR2 is SYGVKD.

As for this clone: Other DNA sequences in the sample encode the same CDR3. The rearrangement uses TRBV7-3 and TRBJ2-2; the match to TRBD2 covers 11 bases. V was pared by 5 bases and J by 5 bases, with 4 bases of the junction left unmatched. The CDR3 is made up of 15 amino acids. Germline loops: CDR1 SGHTA, CDR2 FQGTGA. The chain's CDR3 is CASSRLAGWTGELFF. DNA for the CDR3: TGTGCCAGCAGCCGACTAGCGGGGTGGACCGGGGAGCTGTTTTTT.

Remarks on this clone: This CDR3 is missing its conserved last phenylalanine or tryptophan, likely due to a read error. The DNA is left out, because the CDR3 cannot be placed on it with certainty; the CDR3 is given as TCRdb lists it. The chain employs TRBV6-1 and TRBJ1-2. Looked up from germline, CDR1 is MNHNS and CDR2 is SASEGT. The CDR3 sequence runs 11 residues, both termini included. CDR3 amino acids: CASSEEVAMAL.

V and J are TRBV5-1 and TRBJ2-1; D ambiguous. V was cut by 0 bases and J by 4 bases, with 5 bases left in between. This CDR3 contains 13 residues. The germline V gene has CDR1 SGHRS and CDR2 YFSETQ. CDR3 loop: CASSLDNYNEQFF. The CDR3 DNA reads as TGCGCCAGCAGCTTGGACAATTACAATGAGCAGTTCTTC. Complete variable domain (other parts from reference TRBV5-1 and TRBJ2-1): KAGVTQTPRYLIKTRGQQVTLSCSPISGHRSVSWYQQTPGQGLQFLFEYFSETQRNKGNFPGRFSGRQFSNSRSEMNVSTLELGDSALYLCASSLDNYNEQFFGPGTRLTVL.

In the case of this clone: A read error may produce the germline difference seen at one junction end. V is TRBV28 and J is TRBJ1-1; 7 positions agree with TRBD1. Germline V gene data show CDR1 as MDHEN and CDR2 as SYDVKM. The CDR3 runs to 18 residues. The CDR3 nucleotides are TGTGCCAGCAGCTTATGGGCAGGGGGGACGGGCAGGAACACTGAAGCTTTCTTT. This translates into CASSLWAGGTGRNTEAFF.

This clone has only a few counts. The rearrangement uses TRBV19 and TRBJ2-1; the D is unclear. There are 13 residues in the CDR3. CDR1 LNHDA and CDR2 SQIVND come from the germline V gene (reference sequence). V lost 1 base, J lost 5 bases, and 6 bases lay in between. In nucleotides, the CDR3 is TGTGCCAGTAGTATAGTACAGCACAATGAGCAGTTCTTC. Protein: CASSIVQHNEQFF.

This clone was counted a single time. This chain's CDR3 is CASSLTGLCCGYGYTF. As DNA, the CDR3 is TGCGCCAGCAGCTTGACAGGTCTATGTTGCGGCTATGGCTACACCTTC. The chain has TRBV5-1 and TRBJ1-2; a weak D match, TRBD1 (5 bases). Germline V CDR1 and CDR2: SGHRS, YFSETQ. This CDR3 has 16 residues. Between the trimmed V and J ends, which lost 1 base and 4 bases, there was a span of 17 bases. Supplemented by reference TRBV5-1 and TRBJ1-2, the full variable domain reads KAGVTQTPRYLIKTRGQQVTLSCSPISGHRSVSWYQQTPGQGLQFLFEYFSETQRNKGNFPGRFSGRQFSNSRSEMNVSTLELGDSALYLCASSLTGLCCGYGYTFGSGTRLTVV.

The chain links TRBV28 to TRBJ2-3; 7 nucleotides match TRBD1. V shed 4 bases, J shed 1 base, and the junction held 8 bases outside the gene matches. Germline V lookup: CDR1 MDHEN, CDR2 SYDVKM. The CDR3 consists of 16 residues. CDR3 sequence (DNA): TGTGCCAGCAGTTGGGTAGGACAGGTAGGCACAGATACGCAGTATTTT. This gives the protein CASSWVGQVGTDTQYF. Full variable domain (remainder filled in from reference TRBV28 and TRBJ2-3): DVKVTQSSRYLVKRTGEKVFLECVQDMDHENMFWYRQDPGLGLRLIYFSYDVKMKEKGDIPEGYSVSREKKERFSLILESASTNQTSMYLCASSWVGQVGTDTQYFGPGTRLTVL.

This chain joins TRBV28 and TRBJ2-7; tentative D call: TRBD2 (5 bases). This CDR3 comprises 13 residues. The ends were cut back, 3 bases at V and 3 bases at J, with 9 bases in the middle. Germline CDR1 and CDR2: MDHEN and SYDVKM. CDR3 region: CASSFSGFYEQYF. The CDR3 DNA sequence: TGTGCCAGCAGTTTCTCGGGATTCTACGAGCAGTACTTC.

This clone was detected only a few times. This chain connects TRBV4-2 to TRBJ2-1; TRBD2 aligns across 10 bases. Germline loops: CDR1 LGHNA, CDR2 YNFKEQ. J lost 0 bases, V lost 3 bases, and 2 bases had no gene match. This CDR3 spans 16 amino acids. The CDR3 DNA is TGTGCCAGCAGCCATTCTAGCGGGGGCTCCTACAATGAGCAGTTCTTC. Its translation: CASSHSSGGSYNEQFF.

This chain uses TRBV12-3 or TRBV12-4 with TRBJ2-5; D gene ambiguous. V shed 6 bases and J shed 3 bases, with 11 bases lying between them. This CDR3 region has 13 residues. Here the CDR3 DNA reads TGTGCCAGCAGCATGGGCCCCGAAGAGACCCAGTACTTC. It translates to CASSMGPEETQYF.

The chain joins TRBV7-2 to TRBJ1-6; D is possibly TRBD1 (5 bases). The CDR3 runs to 13 residues. Germline V gene data show CDR1 as SGHTA and CDR2 as FQGNSA. V shed 7 bases and J shed 14 bases, with 18 bases lying between them. The CDR3 sequence: CASNADIGFTLHF. The CDR3 DNA reads TGTGCCAGCAACGCGGACATAGGGTTCACCCTCCACTTT.

In DNA form, the CDR3 reads TGTGCCAGCAGCTCAGGACTGGGTACCTACGAGCAGTACTTC. Its protein product is CASSSGLGTYEQYF. This chain connects TRBV3-1 (or the pseudogene TRBV3-2) to TRBJ2-7, with D possibly being TRBD2 (5 bases). The CDR3 extends over 14 amino acids. CDR1 LGHDT and CDR2 YNNKEL come from the germline V gene (reference sequence). V dropped 5 bases and J dropped 2 bases, with 13 bases sitting between them.

This chain connects TRBV4-1 to TRBJ1-1; D is uncertain. V was clipped by 2 bases and J by 4 bases, with 8 bases between them. The germline gives CDR1 MGHRA, CDR2 YSYEKL. The CDR3 consists of 13 residues. The CDR3 DNA reads TGCGCCAGCAGCCAATTAGCTGGCACTGAAGCTTTCTTT. This translates into CASSQLAGTEAFF.

The chain combines TRBV5-1 with TRBJ2-7, with D possibly TRBD1 on 6 matching bases. V lost 0 bases and J lost 3, with 10 bases in between. CDR3 length equals 14 residues. From germline, CDR1 is SGHRS and CDR2 YFSETQ. As DNA, the CDR3 is TGCGCCAGCAGCTTGGACAGGGACCACTACGAGCAGTACTTC. Translated: CASSLDRDHYEQYF.

The chain employs TRBV11-2 and TRBJ2-7, with D unresolved. Germline CDR1 and CDR2: SGHAT and FQNNGV. V shed 4 bases and J shed 0 bases, with 10 bases lying between them. There are 14 residues in the CDR3. The CDR3 loop reads CASSSLHSSYEQYF. CDR3 coding DNA: TGTGCCAGCAGCTCGCTGCACAGCTCCTACGAGCAGTACTTC.

This clone was counted a few times. The chain couples TRBV11-2 to TRBJ1-6; D gene unclear. Per the germline V gene, CDR1 is SGHAT and CDR2 is FQNNGV. The CDR3 has 13 amino acids. V was cut by 0 bases and J by 11 bases, with 8 bases left in between. CDR3 protein: CASSLDPRAPLHF. The CDR3 DNA reads as TGTGCCAGCAGCTTAGATCCCCGGGCACCCCTCCACTTT.

This chain connects TRBV24-1 to TRBJ2-7; 7 bases align to TRBD2. Germline V gives CDR1 KGHDR, CDR2 SFDVKD. The length of the CDR3 is 13 residues. The V gene end was trimmed by 7 bases and the J gene end by 6 bases; junction bases not matched to a gene: 8. The chain's CDR3 is CATSLSGFGEQYF. CDR3 coding DNA: TGTGCCACCAGCCTTAGCGGGTTTGGCGAGCAGTACTTC.

This chain links TRBV13 with TRBJ1-2; 7 bases match TRBD1. The CDR3 contains 15 residues. Germline V gene data show CDR1 as PRHDT and CDR2 as FYEKMQ (reference sequence). V lost 2 bases to trimming and J lost 6 bases; unmatched junction nucleotides: 9. CDR3 loop: CASSLRITQGHGYTF. CDR3 coding DNA: TGTGCCAGCAGCTTAAGGATTACACAGGGGCATGGCTACACCTTC.

J is TRBJ2-1 and V is TRBV5-4; 9 nucleotides align to TRBD2. With 4 bases clipped from V and 4 bases from J, the junction kept 12 bases outside the gene matches. The CDR3 is 17 residues long. Germline V gives CDR1 SGHNT, CDR2 YYREEE (reference sequence). The chain's CDR3 is CASSLGLAGAGYNEQFF. CDR3 in DNA: TGTGCCAGCAGCCTTGGTTTAGCGGGAGCAGGATACAATGAGCAGTTCTTC.

In its sample, this clone was seen once. The chain joins TRBV28 to TRBJ1-5; D perhaps matches TRBD1 (5 bases). V lost 0 bases and J lost 6, with 18 bases in between. From germline, CDR1 is MDHEN and CDR2 SYDVKM. This CDR3 spans 17 amino acids. Here the CDR3 DNA reads TGTGCCAGCAGTTTATGGTCTATTGGGGGGGGTGGTCAGCCCCAGCATTTT. The encoded protein is CASSLWSIGGGGQPQHF. Based on the CDR3 plus reference TRBV28 and TRBJ1-5, the full variable domain is DVKVTQSSRYLVKRTGEKVFLECVQDMDHENMFWYRQDPGLGLRLIYFSYDVKMKEKGDIPEGYSVSREKKERFSLILESASTNQTSMYLCASSLWSIGGGGQPQHFGDGTRLSIL.

The sample holds one count of this clone. The chain uses TRBV7-8 and TRBJ2-1; D may be TRBD2 (7 bases). Trimming stripped 5 bases from V and 5 bases from J, with 22 bases between. The CDR3 sequence is 17 residues long. Germline V gene data show CDR1 as SGHVS and CDR2 as FQNEAQ. CDR3 sequence reads: CASSPLPGGGGHNEQFF. The CDR3 bases are TGTGCCAGCAGCCCTCTCCCCGGTGGGGGGGGCCACAATGAGCAGTTCTTC.

The chain joins TRBV7-8 to TRBJ2-5; 10 bases are a match to TRBD1. Germline-derived CDR1 and CDR2 are SGHVS and FQNEAQ. With 6 bases clipped from V and 4 bases from J, the junction kept 8 bases outside the gene matches. This CDR3 has 15 residues. CDR3 residues: CASRETGGFGETQYF. The CDR3 region has the DNA TGTGCCAGCAGAGAGACAGGGGGCTTCGGAGAGACCCAGTACTTC.

This sequence joins TRBV2 and TRBJ1-2, with TRBD1 identical over 8 bases. Germline CDR1 reads SNHLY; CDR2 reads FYNNEI. The CDR3 length is 14 residues. With 5 bases clipped from V and 6 bases from J, the junction kept 8 bases outside the gene matches. In DNA form, the CDR3 reads TGTGCCAGCAGTACTTCCCGGACAGGGAATGGCTACACCTTC. Protein product: CASSTSRTGNGYTF. Using reference TRBV2 and TRBJ1-2 for the parts outside the CDR3, the full variable domain is EPEVTQTPSHQVTQMGQEVILRCVPISNHLYFYWYRQILGQKVEFLVSFYNNEISEKSEIFDDQFSVERPDGSNFTLKIRSTKLEDSAMYFCASSTSRTGNGYTFGSGTRLTVV.

The chain recombines TRBV30 with TRBJ1-6, with 7 bases aligning to TRBD1. The CDR3 length is 13 residues. V lost 3 bases and J lost 8; bases outside the gene matches: 4. From germline, CDR1 is GTSNPN and CDR2 SVGIG (reference sequence). The CDR3 bases are TGTGCCTGGAGCCGACAGGGCGATTCACCCCTCCACTTT. Protein product: CAWSRQGDSPLHF.